The 21 T cell receptor beta chains given below trace back to one sample, sequenced in a study of T cell responses to AZD1222 COVID-19 vaccine (dated by TCRdb to about 2021). The time point label, as the study defines it: baseline before first vaccination. Libraries were made using the immunoSEQ multiplex PCR assay. TCRdb carries this immuneACCESS record with in-frame sequences only. Its versions omit some clonotypes, under half of them owing to an unresolved V gene in the studies checked, with the rest unexplained. The sample includes more than 85,000 clones, with around 90% observed a single time. Of the sample, around 3% falls within the top ten clones. Source: peripheral blood, taken on day 0 of AZD1222 vaccination. The receptors originated from an adult in good health.

The chain employs TRBV3-1 (or the pseudogene TRBV3-2) and TRBJ2-1; no clear D. The CDR3 has 14 amino acids. The germline gives CDR1 LGHDT, CDR2 YNNKEL (reference sequence). V lost 0 bases to trimming and J lost 8 bases, with 11 bases between them. CDR3 protein: CASSQDRAIHEQFF. The CDR3 bases are TGTGCCAGCAGCCAAGATCGAGCTATCCATGAGCAGTTCTTC.

This rearrangement joins TRBV29-1 to TRBJ2-5; possible D gene TRBD1, 5 bases. Germline V gives CDR1 SQVTM, CDR2 ANQGSEA. V lost 4 bases and J 2 bases, leaving 11 bases between the germline ends. There are 13 residues in the CDR3. The CDR3 loop reads CSVGLTVQETQYF. CDR3 in DNA: TGCAGCGTTGGCTTGACAGTACAAGAGACCCAGTACTTC.

The chain has TRBV28 and TRBJ2-1; 11 positions agree with TRBD2. Germline CDR1 and CDR2: MDHEN and SYDVKM. CDR3 size: 14 residues. V gave up 6 bases and J gave up 10 bases; unmatched junction bases: 8. The chain's CDR3 is CASRLAGGSGEQFF. The CDR3 DNA reads as TGTGCCAGCAGGCTAGCGGGAGGTAGCGGGGAGCAGTTCTTC.

The chain has TRBV5-5 and TRBJ2-1, with D uncertain. CDR3 length: 13 residues. The germline V gene encodes CDR1 SGHKS and CDR2 YYEKEE (reference sequence). Trimming stripped 1 base from V and 6 bases from J, with 8 bases between. The CDR3 sequence: CASSLWRSNEQFF. CDR3 DNA sequence: TGTGCCAGCAGCTTGTGGCGTTCCAATGAGCAGTTCTTC.

With respect to this clone: A read error may produce the germline difference seen at one junction end. The CDR3 DNA reads TGTGCCAGCAGCCTAGAGGGCAGGGCAGGCCTTTTC. It specifies CASSLEGRAGLF. V gene TRBV6-5 combines with J gene TRBJ2-7; D might be TRBD1 or TRBD2, each matching 5 bases. CDR1 is MNHEY and CDR2 is SVGAGI in the germline V gene. This CDR3 has 12 residues.

The chain joins TRBV9 to TRBJ2-7, with D perhaps TRBD2 (6 bases). Trimming pared 0 bases from V and 3 bases from J, leaving 13 bases between. The CDR3 spans 15 residues. In germline, CDR1 is SGDLS, CDR2 YYNGEE. The CDR3 spells CASSVEGGRGYEQYF. The CDR3 DNA follows: TGTGCCAGCAGCGTAGAAGGAGGGCGCGGCTACGAGCAGTACTTC.

The sample holds one count of this clone. V usage is TRBV6-4 and J usage is TRBJ2-2, with a tentative D call TRBD1 (5 bases). This CDR3 spans 14 amino acids. The V gene lost 5 bases and the J gene lost 1 base, with 8 bases spanning the gap. In germline, CDR1 is MRHNA, CDR2 SNTAGT. The CDR3 spells CASSLTENTGELFF. CDR3 DNA sequence: TGTGCCAGCAGTTTGACAGAGAACACCGGGGAGCTGTTTTTT.

Details on this clone: Other DNA sequences in this sample translate to the same CDR3. The chain links TRBV18 to TRBJ1-1; 8 bases fit TRBD1. The CDR3 loop spans 13 amino acids. Losses at the gene ends were 2 bases for V and 4 bases for J; bases not matched to a gene: 0. Germline values: CDR1 KGHSH, CDR2 LQKENI. The CDR3 protein is CASSPDRGTEAFF. CDR3 nucleotides: TGTGCCAGCTCACCAGACAGGGGCACTGAAGCTTTCTTT.

The genes are TRBV19 and TRBJ1-2, with 8 bases identical to TRBD1. V shed 4 bases and J 8 bases; nucleotides not matched to a gene: 9. CDR3 size: 14 residues. Germline V gives CDR1 LNHDA, CDR2 SQIVND (reference sequence). Written as DNA, the CDR3 is TGTGCCAGTAGTACTCCGGACAGGGTGTCAGGCTACACCTTC. Protein sequence: CASSTPDRVSGYTF.

The rearrangement uses TRBV4-1 and TRBJ2-5; 8 bases line up with TRBD1. Trimming cost V 3 bases and J 2 bases; bases outside gene matches: 8. This CDR3 has 16 residues. The germline V gene has CDR1 MGHRA and CDR2 YSYEKL. CDR3 residues: CASSHGFRQGQETQYF. The CDR3, as DNA: TGCGCCAGCAGCCACGGATTCCGACAGGGGCAAGAGACCCAGTACTTC.

A note on this clone: An end of the junction differs from the germline gene, which may be a read error. The rearrangement uses TRBV7-2 and TRBJ2-1, with D uncertain. Germline V gene lookup returns CDR1 SGHTA and CDR2 FQGNSA. CDR3 length: 13 residues. Written as DNA, the CDR3 is TGTGCCAGCAGCTTAGTGGGCTACCATGAGCAGTTCTTC. It yields the protein CASSLVGYHEQFF.

The rearrangement links TRBV28 to TRBJ2-1; perhaps D is TRBD1 or TRBD2 (5 bases each). V was shortened by 2 bases and J by 0 bases, with 8 bases between the two germline ends. The CDR3 runs 15 residues. From germline, CDR1 is MDHEN and CDR2 SYDVKM. CDR3 bases: TGTGCCAGCAGTTTAGGGGGTAGCTCCTACAATGAGCAGTTCTTC. Amino acids: CASSLGGSSYNEQFF.

Of note for this clone: This sample also contains other DNA sequences that code for the same CDR3. The rearrangement links TRBV19 to TRBJ1-6; TRBD1 might be the D (5 bases). CDR3 length: 14 residues. Trimming left V 5 bases short and J 3 bases short, with 8 bases between. Germline V gives CDR1 LNHDA, CDR2 SQIVND (reference sequence). The CDR3 here is CASSPGHYNSPLHF. The CDR3 coding sequence is TGTGCCAGTAGTCCCGGACACTATAATTCACCCCTCCACTTT.

The genes are TRBV28 and TRBJ1-1; D is unclear. This CDR3 has 11 amino acids. Trimming removed 8 bases at V and 3 bases at J, with 7 bases between. CDR1 and CDR2 (germline): MDHEN, SYDVKM. For the CDR3, the DNA is TGTGCCAGCCCCTGGGACACTGAAGCTTTCTTT. This sequence encodes CASPWDTEAFF. The variable domain in full, completed from reference TRBV28 and TRBJ1-1, reads DVKVTQSSRYLVKRTGEKVFLECVQDMDHENMFWYRQDPGLGLRLIYFSYDVKMKEKGDIPEGYSVSREKKERFSLILESASTNQTSMYLCASPWDTEAFFGQGTRLTVV.

The J gene is TRBJ2-2, the V gene TRBV5-1; 11 positions agree with TRBD1. V trimming: 4 bases; J trimming: 4 bases; junction bases outside the gene matches: 6. In germline, CDR1 is SGHRS, CDR2 YFSETQ. This CDR3 is 16 amino acids long. The chain's CDR3 is CASSPPGQGGTGELFF. The DNA for the CDR3 is TGCGCCAGCAGCCCCCCGGGACAGGGGGGCACCGGGGAGCTGTTTTTT. The full variable domain, rest sourced from reference TRBV5-1 and TRBJ2-2, is KAGVTQTPRYLIKTRGQQVTLSCSPISGHRSVSWYQQTPGQGLQFLFEYFSETQRNKGNFPGRFSGRQFSNSRSEMNVSTLELGDSALYLCASSPPGQGGTGELFFGEGSRLTVL.

The chain combines TRBV4-2 with TRBJ2-3, with 7 positions matching TRBD1. V lost 6 bases, J lost 1 base, and 7 bases stayed unmatched. CDR3 length: 15 amino acids. Looked up from germline, CDR1 is LGHNA and CDR2 is YNFKEQ. The CDR3 DNA follows: TGTGCCAGCAGATCCAACAGGGGTGGCACAGATACGCAGTATTTT. Translation: CASRSNRGGTDTQYF.

The rearrangement links TRBV3-1 (or the pseudogene TRBV3-2) to TRBJ1-5; D is ambiguous. Germline CDR1 is LGHDT and CDR2 is YNNKEL (reference sequence). V was trimmed by 0 bases and J by 3 bases, leaving 3 bases between them. The CDR3 covers 13 residues. The CDR3 is CASSQDTNQPQHF. The CDR3 DNA is TGTGCCAGCAGCCAAGACACCAATCAGCCCCAGCATTTT.

The J gene is TRBJ2-1, the V gene TRBV20-1; possibly TRBD1 or TRBD2 for D (5 bases each). The germline V gene has CDR1 DFQATT and CDR2 SNEGSKA (reference sequence). The CDR3 spans 11 residues. The V gene lost 7 bases and the J gene lost 9 bases, with 13 bases spanning the gap. The CDR3 is CSGYGGVEQFF. For the CDR3, the DNA is TGCAGTGGTTATGGGGGAGTTGAGCAGTTCTTC.

This clone was seen a single time. V and J are TRBV3-1 (or the pseudogene TRBV3-2) and TRBJ2-7; D perhaps matches TRBD1 (5 bases). This CDR3 is 15 amino acids long. Germline V gene lookup returns CDR1 LGHDT and CDR2 YNNKEL (reference sequence). V was pared by 1 base and J by 2 bases, with 12 bases between. CDR3 in amino acids: CASSQGGGGAYEQYF. The CDR3 DNA reads as TGTGCCAGCAGCCAAGGGGGCGGTGGTGCCTACGAGCAGTACTTC.

V usage is TRBV19 and J usage is TRBJ1-2; no definite D call. Trimming shortened V by 3 bases and J by 1 base, and 9 bases separated the two germline ends. This CDR3 is 14 amino acids long. Per the germline V gene, CDR1 is LNHDA and CDR2 is SQIVND (reference sequence). CDR3 residues: CASSISGVNYGYTF. The CDR3 DNA reads as TGTGCCAGTAGTATTTCTGGGGTTAACTATGGCTACACCTTC.

CDR3 sequence (DNA): TGTGCCAGCAGCCTGACTGCCAACTATGGCTACACCTTC. Translating it yields CASSLTANYGYTF. This chain uses TRBV28 with TRBJ1-2; D is uncertain. This CDR3 region has 13 residues. The V end lost 6 bases, the J end lost 2 bases, and 10 bases lay between the germline ends. Germline V CDR1 and CDR2: MDHEN, SYDVKM.